This T cell receptor beta chain came from a study of CXCR3-negative and CXCR3-positive naive CD8 T cells. The CDR3 extends over 15 amino acids. The germline gives CDR1 MDHEN, CDR2 SYDVKM. The libraries of TRB cDNA were constructed through 5' RACE using UMI labels. TCRdb re-called the 5' RACE reads and shows each CDR3 protein once, DNA omitted. The sample has some 130,000 distinct CDR3 sequences, and its top ten clones hold about 0.48%. The sequence was obtained from a human donor in good health. Some clones in this sample may be carry-over from other donors' samples. Sequencing was performed on naive CXCR3- CD8+ T cells from blood. Subset here: CD45RO-CCR7+CD27+CD95- naive CD8+ T cells lacking CXCR3 (TNR3-). The V call is TRBV28, the J call TRBJ1-2; as DNA is missing, the TRBD1 call by TCRdb cannot be tested. This CDR3 reads CASSAWGRESGGYTF.